This TCR beta chain is from a study of T cells after yellow fever vaccination. Across the whole study: SMART-Seq v4 Ultra Low Input served to prepare low-cell-number fractions. Study-wide results and limits: Although the secondary response was weaker, it peaked faster, at day 5 versus 15. Bulk-population clonotypes that are abundant could appear as contaminants in FACS-sorted repertoires.

This clonotype was recorded a few times. Its specificity is unknown. CDR1 is ENHRY and CDR2 is SYGVKD in the germline V gene. CDR3 length: 16 residues. Losses at the gene ends were 4 bases for V and 0 bases for J; bases not matched to a gene: 6. 5'RACE template switching generated TCR cDNA, adding a universal primer site and UMIs. TCRdb reanalysed the 5' RACE reads using MiXCR and keeps one entry per CDR3 protein. The repertoire holds over 70,000 distinct CDR3 sequences, 7.5% to 8% seen once, with about two fifths in the top ten. V usage is TRBV10-3 and J usage is TRBJ2-1; 7 nucleotides align to TRBD2. The clonotype originates from a man in his thirties or forties who received the YFV17D yellow fever vaccine. The sequenced sample was CD8+ T cells sorted from PBMCs, obtained on the day of the yellow fever booster vaccination. The CDR3 region is CAISGASGRSYNEQFF. The CDR3 nucleotides are TGTGCCATCAGTGGCGCTAGCGGACGCTCCTACAATGAGCAGTTCTTC.